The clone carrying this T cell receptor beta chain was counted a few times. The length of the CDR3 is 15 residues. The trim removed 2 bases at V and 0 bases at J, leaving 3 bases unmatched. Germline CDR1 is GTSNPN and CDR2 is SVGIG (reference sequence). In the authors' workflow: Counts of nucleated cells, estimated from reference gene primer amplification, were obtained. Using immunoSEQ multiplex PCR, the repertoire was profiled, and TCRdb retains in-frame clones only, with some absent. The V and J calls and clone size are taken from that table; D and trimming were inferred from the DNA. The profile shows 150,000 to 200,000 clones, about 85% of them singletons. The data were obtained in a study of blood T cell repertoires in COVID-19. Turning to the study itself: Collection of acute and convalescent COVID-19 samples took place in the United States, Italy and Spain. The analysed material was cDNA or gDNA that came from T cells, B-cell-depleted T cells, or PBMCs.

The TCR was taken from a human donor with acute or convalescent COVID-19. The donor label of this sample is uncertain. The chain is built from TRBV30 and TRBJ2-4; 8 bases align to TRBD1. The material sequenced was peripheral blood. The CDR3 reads CAWSLQGVAKNIQYF. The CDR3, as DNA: TGTGCCTGGAGTCTACAGGGGGTAGCCAAAAACATTCAGTACTTC.